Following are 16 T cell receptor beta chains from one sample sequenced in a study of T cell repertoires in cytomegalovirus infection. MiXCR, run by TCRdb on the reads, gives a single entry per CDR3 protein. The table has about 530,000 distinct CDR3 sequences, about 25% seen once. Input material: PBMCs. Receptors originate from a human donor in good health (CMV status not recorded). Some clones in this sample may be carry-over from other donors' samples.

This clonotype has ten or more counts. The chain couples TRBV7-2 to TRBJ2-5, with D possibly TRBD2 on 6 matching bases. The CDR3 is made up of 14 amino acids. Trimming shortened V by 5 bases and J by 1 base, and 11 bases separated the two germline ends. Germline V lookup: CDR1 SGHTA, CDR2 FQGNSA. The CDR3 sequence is CASSPWRVQETQYF. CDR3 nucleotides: TGTGCCAGCAGCCCGTGGAGGGTCCAAGAGACCCAGTACTTC.

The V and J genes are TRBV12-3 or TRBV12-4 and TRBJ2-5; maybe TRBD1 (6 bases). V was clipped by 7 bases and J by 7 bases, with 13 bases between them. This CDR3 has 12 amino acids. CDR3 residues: CASTQGRGTQYF. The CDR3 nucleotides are TGTGCCAGCACCCAGGGGCGCGGGACCCAGTACTTC.

DNA of the CDR3: TGCAGTGCTAGCCAGGGCGCGAGGGTCTATAATTCACCCCTCCACTTT. Translated, it gives CSASQGARVYNSPLHF. The V call is TRBV20-1, the J call TRBJ1-6, with D possibly matching TRBD1 (5 bases). The V end lost 3 bases, the J end lost 3 bases, and 15 bases lay between the germline ends. There are 16 residues in the CDR3. CDR1 and CDR2 (germline): DFQATT, SNEGSKA (reference sequence).

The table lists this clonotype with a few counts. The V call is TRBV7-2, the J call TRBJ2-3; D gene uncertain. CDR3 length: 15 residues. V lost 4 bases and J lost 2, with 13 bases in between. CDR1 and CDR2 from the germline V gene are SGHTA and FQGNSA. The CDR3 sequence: CASSSGGRVTDTQYF. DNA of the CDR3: TGTGCCAGCAGCTCGGGTGGTAGAGTCACAGATACGCAGTATTTT.

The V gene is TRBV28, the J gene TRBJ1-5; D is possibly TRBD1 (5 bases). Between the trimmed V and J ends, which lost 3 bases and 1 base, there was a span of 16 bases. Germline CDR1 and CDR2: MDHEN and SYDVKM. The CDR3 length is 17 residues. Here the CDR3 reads CASSLTGAIGSNQPQHF. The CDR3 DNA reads TGTGCCAGCAGTTTGACCGGGGCGATTGGAAGCAATCAGCCCCAGCATTTT.

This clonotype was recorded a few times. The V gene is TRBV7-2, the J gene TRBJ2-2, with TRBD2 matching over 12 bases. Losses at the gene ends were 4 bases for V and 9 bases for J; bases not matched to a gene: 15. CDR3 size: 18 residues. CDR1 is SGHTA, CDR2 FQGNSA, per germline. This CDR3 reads CASSSIGLAGGGHRELFF. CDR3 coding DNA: TGTGCCAGCAGCTCCATCGGCCTAGCGGGAGGGGGTCACCGGGAGCTGTTTTTT.

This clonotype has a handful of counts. The CDR3 nucleotides read TGTGCCAGTAGTATAGCGGATGGCTACACCTTC. Translated, it gives CASSIADGYTF. The rearrangement links TRBV19 to TRBJ1-2; D ambiguous. The V gene's germline CDR1 is LNHDA and CDR2 SQIVND (reference sequence). The CDR3 covers 11 residues. Trimming pared 1 base from V and 6 bases from J, leaving 3 bases between.

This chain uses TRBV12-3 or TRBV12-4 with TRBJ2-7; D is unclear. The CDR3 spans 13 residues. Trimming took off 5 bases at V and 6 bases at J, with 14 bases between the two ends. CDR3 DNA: TGTGCCAGCAGTCCGGCGACTCCTGCCGAGCAGTACGTC. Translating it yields CASSPATPAEQYV.

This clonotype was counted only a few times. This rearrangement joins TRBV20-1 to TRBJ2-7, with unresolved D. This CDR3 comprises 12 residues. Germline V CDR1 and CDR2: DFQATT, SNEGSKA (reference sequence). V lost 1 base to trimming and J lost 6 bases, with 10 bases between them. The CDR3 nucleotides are TGCAGTGCTAGAGGATGGTGGGGCGAGCAGTACGTC. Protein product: CSARGWWGEQYV.

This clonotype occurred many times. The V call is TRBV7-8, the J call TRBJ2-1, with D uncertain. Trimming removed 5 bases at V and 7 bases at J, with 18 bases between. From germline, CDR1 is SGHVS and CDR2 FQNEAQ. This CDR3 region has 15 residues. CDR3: CASSPFGRVRNEQFF. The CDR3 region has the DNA TGTGCCAGCAGCCCTTTCGGACGGGTTCGGAATGAGCAGTTCTTC. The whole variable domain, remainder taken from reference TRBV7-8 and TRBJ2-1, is GAGVSQSPRYKVAKRGQDVALRCDPISGHVSLFWYQQALGQGPEFLTYFQNEAQLDKSGLPSDRFFAERPEGSVSTLKIQRTQQEDSAVYLCASSPFGRVRNEQFFGPGTRLTVL.

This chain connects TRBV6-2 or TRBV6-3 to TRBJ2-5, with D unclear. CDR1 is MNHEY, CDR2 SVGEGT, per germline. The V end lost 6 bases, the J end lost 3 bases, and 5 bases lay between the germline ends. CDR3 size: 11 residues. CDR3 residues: CASRNEETQYF. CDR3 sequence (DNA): TGTGCCAGCAGGAATGAAGAGACCCAGTACTTC.

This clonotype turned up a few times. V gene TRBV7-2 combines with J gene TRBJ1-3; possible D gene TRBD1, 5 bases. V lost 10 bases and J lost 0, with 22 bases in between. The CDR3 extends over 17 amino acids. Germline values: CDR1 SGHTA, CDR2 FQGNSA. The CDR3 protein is CATAPGTQSISGNTIYF. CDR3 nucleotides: TGTGCCACGGCCCCCGGGACCCAAAGCATCTCTGGAAACACCATATATTTT.

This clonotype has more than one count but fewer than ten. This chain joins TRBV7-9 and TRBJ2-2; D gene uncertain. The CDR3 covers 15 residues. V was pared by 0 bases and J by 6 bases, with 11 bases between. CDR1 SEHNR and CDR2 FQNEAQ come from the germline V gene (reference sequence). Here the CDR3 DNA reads TGTGCCAGCAGCTTAGCGAACGGCCGGGCCGGGGAGCTGTTTTTT. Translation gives CASSLANGRAGELFF. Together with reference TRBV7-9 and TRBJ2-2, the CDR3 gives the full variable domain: DTGVSQNPRHKITKRGQNVTFRCDPISEHNRLYWYRQTLGQGPEFLTYFQNEAQLEKSRLLSDRFSAERPKGSFSTLEIQRTEQGDSAMYLCASSLANGRAGELFFGEGSRLTVL.

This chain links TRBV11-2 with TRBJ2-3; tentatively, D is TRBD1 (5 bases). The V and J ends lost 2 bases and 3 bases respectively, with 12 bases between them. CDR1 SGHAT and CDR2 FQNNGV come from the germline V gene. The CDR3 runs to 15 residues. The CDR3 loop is CASSLLGRETDTQYF. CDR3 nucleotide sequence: TGTGCCAGCAGCTTATTAGGCAGGGAAACAGATACGCAGTATTTT.

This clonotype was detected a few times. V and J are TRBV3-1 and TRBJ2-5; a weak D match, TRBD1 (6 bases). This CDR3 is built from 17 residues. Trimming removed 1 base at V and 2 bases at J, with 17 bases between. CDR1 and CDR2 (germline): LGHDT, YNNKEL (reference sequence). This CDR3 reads CASSQGGGVGGQETQYF. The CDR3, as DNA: TGTGCCAGCAGCCAAGGGGGCGGCGTAGGGGGACAAGAGACCCAGTACTTC.

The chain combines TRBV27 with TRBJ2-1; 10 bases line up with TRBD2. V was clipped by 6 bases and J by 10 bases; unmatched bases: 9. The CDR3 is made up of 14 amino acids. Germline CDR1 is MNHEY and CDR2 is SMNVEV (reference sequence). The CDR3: CASRKAGGAYEQFF. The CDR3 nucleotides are TGTGCCAGCAGAAAAGCGGGAGGGGCCTACGAGCAGTTCTTC.